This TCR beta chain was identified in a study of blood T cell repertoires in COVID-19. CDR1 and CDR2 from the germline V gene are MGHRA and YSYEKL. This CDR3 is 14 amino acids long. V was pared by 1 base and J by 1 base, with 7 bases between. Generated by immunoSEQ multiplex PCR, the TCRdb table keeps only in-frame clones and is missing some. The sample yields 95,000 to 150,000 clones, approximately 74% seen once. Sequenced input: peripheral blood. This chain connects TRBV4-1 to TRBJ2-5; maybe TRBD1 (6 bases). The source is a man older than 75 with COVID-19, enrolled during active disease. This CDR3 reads CASSQGGLQETQYF. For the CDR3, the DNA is TGCGCCAGCAGCCAAGGGGGGCTCCAAGAGACCCAGTACTTC.